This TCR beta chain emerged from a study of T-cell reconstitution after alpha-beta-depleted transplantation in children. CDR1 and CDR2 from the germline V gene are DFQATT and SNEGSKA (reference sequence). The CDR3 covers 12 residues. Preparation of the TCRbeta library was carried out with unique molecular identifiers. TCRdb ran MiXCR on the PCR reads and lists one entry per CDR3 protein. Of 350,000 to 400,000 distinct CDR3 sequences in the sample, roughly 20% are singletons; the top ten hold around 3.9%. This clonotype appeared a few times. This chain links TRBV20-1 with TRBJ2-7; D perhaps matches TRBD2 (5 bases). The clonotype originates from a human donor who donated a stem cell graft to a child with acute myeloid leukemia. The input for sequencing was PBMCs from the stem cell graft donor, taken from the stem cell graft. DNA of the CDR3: TGCAGCCATAAACGGGGAACCAGCGAGCAGTACTTC. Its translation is CSHKRGTSEQYF.